A single sample is the source of the 7 T cell receptor beta chains below, sequenced in a study of CD8 T cells in ankylosing spondylitis. General study points: Apparently characteristic of ankylosing spondylitis blood was a TCR beta motif (fewer than 10 highly homologous variants).

No antigen has been assigned to these receptors. MiXCR, run by TCRdb on the 5' RACE reads, gives a single entry per CDR3 protein. Of 200,000 to 250,000 distinct CDR3 sequences listed, 7.3% are singletons. Sequencing was performed on blood, either unsorted or a sorted T cell fraction (not recorded which). The receptor source for this set is a male donor with ankylosing spondylitis.

This clonotype was counted ten times or more. The gene calls are TRBV12-3 or TRBV12-4 and TRBJ2-5; D call uncertain. Trimming removed 3 bases at V and 1 base at J, with 9 bases between. The CDR3 runs to 14 residues. The CDR3 DNA reads TGTGCCAGCAGTTTCGGCCAGATCCAAGAGACCCAGTACTTC. This encodes CASSFGQIQETQYF.

The table lists this clonotype with many counts. The rearrangement uses TRBV28 and TRBJ2-7; weak D call: TRBD1 (5 bases). Deletions cut 2 bases from V and 2 bases from J, with 10 bases between. This CDR3 comprises 14 residues. The germline V gene encodes CDR1 MDHEN and CDR2 SYDVKM. CDR3 protein: CASSLQGGTYEQYF. Written as DNA, the CDR3 is TGTGCCAGCAGTTTACAGGGCGGCACCTACGAGCAGTACTTC.

This clonotype was counted at least ten times. The gene calls are TRBV24-1 and TRBJ1-5; possible D gene TRBD1, 6 bases. V shed 6 bases and J shed 5 bases, with 10 bases lying between them. Germline V gives CDR1 KGHDR, CDR2 SFDVKD. CDR3 length: 13 amino acids. The CDR3 reads CATSRGVDQPQHF. The CDR3 coding sequence is TGTGCCACCAGTAGGGGGGTGGATCAGCCCCAGCATTTT.

At least ten counts were recorded for this clonotype. The chain joins TRBV27 to TRBJ2-1; TRBD1 aligns across 11 bases. This CDR3 has 16 residues. Germline assignment: CDR1 MNHEY and CDR2 SMNVEV (reference sequence). The V and J ends lost 8 bases and 4 bases, in that order; junction bases with no gene match: 10. The CDR3 DNA reads as TGTGCCAGCGGCGGGACAGGGGGAGATTTTTACAATGAGCAGTTCTTC. This sequence encodes CASGGTGGDFYNEQFF.

This clonotype has a count of ten or more. The chain carries TRBV6-2 or TRBV6-3 and TRBJ1-6, with 7 bases that match TRBD1. With V trimmed by 8 bases and J by 4 bases, 8 bases remained unmatched. The CDR3 spans 15 residues. Germline V gene data show CDR1 as MNHEY and CDR2 as SVGEGT. The CDR3 is CASATKGQYNSPLHF. The CDR3 DNA reads as TGTGCCAGCGCAACCAAGGGACAGTATAATTCACCCCTCCACTTT.

This clonotype was seen at least ten times. The chain carries TRBV20-1 and TRBJ2-3; 10 positions agree with TRBD1. This CDR3 contains 13 residues. J lost 4 bases, V lost 3 bases, and 1 base had no gene match. Germline-derived CDR1 and CDR2 are DFQATT and SNEGSKA (reference sequence). The CDR3 loop is CSARGTGADTQYF. The CDR3 region has the DNA TGCAGTGCTAGGGGGACAGGGGCAGATACGCAGTATTTT.

This clonotype has ten or more counts. The chain links TRBV9 to TRBJ2-7, with D perhaps given as TRBD1 or TRBD2 (5 bases each). This CDR3 spans 11 amino acids. Germline CDR1 SGDLS, CDR2 YYNGEE. V was shortened by 3 bases and J by 5 bases, with 6 bases between the two germline ends. For the CDR3, the DNA is TGTGCCAGCAGCGCGGGGCACGAGCAGTACTTC. This gives the protein CASSAGHEQYF.